Detailed here is one T cell receptor beta chain. The antigen is not known. PCR was performed a second time for about 7 to 11 cycles using a sample-barcoded 5' primer and a J-beta primer mix. Researchers report that each sample yielded at least 2.5 million CDR3-containing paired-end reads. TCRdb recomputed calls from the 5' RACE reads with MiXCR, one row per CDR3 protein. The profile covers hundreds of thousands of distinct CDR3 sequences, with 29% appearing a single time and 17% taken by the ten largest. Looked up from germline, CDR1 is LGHDT and CDR2 is YNNKEL (reference sequence). The V gene end was trimmed by 1 base and the J gene end by 9 bases; junction bases not matched to a gene: 3. The CDR3 runs to 13 residues. The data belong to a study of blood T cells in healthy people across ages. Study as a whole: Template switching captured about one barcoded beta molecule per two T cells. Study-wide findings and caveats: The fall in TCR beta diversity per million T cells was roughly linear with age.

Healthy individuals of Caucasian origin from Russia, aged roughly 6 to 95, served as donors. The TCR was taken from an elderly woman in good health. This chain uses TRBV3-1 with TRBJ2-5, with TRBD2 matching over 9 bases. The sequenced sample consisted of blood. The DNA of the CDR3 is TGTGCCAGCAGCCAAGTGAGCGGGGGGCCCCAGTACTTC. As protein: CASSQVSGGPQYF.